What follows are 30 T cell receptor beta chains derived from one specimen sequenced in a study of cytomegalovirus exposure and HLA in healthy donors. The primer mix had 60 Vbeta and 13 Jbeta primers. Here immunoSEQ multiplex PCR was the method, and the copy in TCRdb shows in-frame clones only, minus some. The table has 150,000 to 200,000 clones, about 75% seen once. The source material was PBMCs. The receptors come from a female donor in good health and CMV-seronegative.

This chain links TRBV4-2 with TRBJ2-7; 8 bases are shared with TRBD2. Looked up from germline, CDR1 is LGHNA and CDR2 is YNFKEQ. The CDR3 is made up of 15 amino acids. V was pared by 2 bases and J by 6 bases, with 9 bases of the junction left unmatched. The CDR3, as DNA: TGTGCCAGCAGCCAATTAATGAGCGGGAGCGCCGAGCAGTACTTC. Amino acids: CASSQLMSGSAEQYF.

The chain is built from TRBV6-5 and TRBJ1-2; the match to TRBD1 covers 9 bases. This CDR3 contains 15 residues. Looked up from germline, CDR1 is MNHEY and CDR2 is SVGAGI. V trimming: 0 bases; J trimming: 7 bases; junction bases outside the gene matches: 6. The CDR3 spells CASSYSGTGLGGYTF. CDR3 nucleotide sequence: TGTGCCAGCAGTTACTCAGGGACAGGGTTGGGTGGCTACACCTTC.

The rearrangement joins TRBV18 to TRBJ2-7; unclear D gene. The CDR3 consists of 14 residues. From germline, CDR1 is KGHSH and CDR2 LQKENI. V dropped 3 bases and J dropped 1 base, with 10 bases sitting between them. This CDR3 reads CASSPTGWSYEQYF. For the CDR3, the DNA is TGTGCCAGCTCACCTACCGGGTGGTCCTACGAGCAGTACTTC. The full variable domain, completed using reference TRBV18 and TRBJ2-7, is NAGVMQNPRHLVRRRGQEARLRCSPMKGHSHVYWYRQLPEEGLKFMVYLQKENIIDESGMPKERFSAEFPKEGPSILRIQQVVRGDSAAYFCASSPTGWSYEQYFGPGTRLTVT.

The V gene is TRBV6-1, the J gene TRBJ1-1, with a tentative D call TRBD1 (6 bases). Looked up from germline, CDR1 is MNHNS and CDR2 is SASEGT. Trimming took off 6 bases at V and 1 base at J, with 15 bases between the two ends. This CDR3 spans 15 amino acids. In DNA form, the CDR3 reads TGTGCCAGCAGGAAATCAGGGGATAGGAACACTGAAGCTTTCTTT. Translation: CASRKSGDRNTEAFF.

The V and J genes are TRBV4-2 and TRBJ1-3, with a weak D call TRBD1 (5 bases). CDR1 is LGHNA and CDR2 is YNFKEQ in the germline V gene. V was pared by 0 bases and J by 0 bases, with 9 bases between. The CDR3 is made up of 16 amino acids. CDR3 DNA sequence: TGTGCCAGCAGCCAAGATGGGGCTCTCTCTGGAAACACCATATATTTT. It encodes CASSQDGALSGNTIYF.

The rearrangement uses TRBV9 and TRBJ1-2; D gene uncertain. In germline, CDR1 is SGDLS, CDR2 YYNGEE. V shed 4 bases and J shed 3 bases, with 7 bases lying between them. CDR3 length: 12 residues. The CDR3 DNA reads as TGTGCCAGCAGCCCTCGAGACTATGGCTACACCTTC. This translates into CASSPRDYGYTF.

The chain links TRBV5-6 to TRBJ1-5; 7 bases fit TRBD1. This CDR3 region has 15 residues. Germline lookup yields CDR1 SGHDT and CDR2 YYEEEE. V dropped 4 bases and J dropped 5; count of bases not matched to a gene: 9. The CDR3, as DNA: TGTGCCAGCAGCCGCCGGGACAGAGGCCATCAGCCCCAGCATTTT. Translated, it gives CASSRRDRGHQPQHF.

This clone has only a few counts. The CDR3 nucleotides are TGCGCCAGCAGTGAGAACAGGGGATCCTACGAGCAGTACTTC. This encodes CASSENRGSYEQYF. This chain links TRBV10-1 with TRBJ2-7; TRBD1 aligns across 7 bases. Germline V lookup: CDR1 WNHNN, CDR2 SYGVQD (reference sequence). The CDR3 totals 14 residues. Trimming took 2 bases from V and 1 from J; bases not matched to a gene: 2.

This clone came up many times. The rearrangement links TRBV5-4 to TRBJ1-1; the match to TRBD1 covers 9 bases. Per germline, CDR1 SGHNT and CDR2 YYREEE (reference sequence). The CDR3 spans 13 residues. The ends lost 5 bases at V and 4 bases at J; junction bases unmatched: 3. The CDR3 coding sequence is TGTGCCAGCAGGTTACAGGGGGCCACTGAAGCTTTCTTT. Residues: CASRLQGATEAFF.

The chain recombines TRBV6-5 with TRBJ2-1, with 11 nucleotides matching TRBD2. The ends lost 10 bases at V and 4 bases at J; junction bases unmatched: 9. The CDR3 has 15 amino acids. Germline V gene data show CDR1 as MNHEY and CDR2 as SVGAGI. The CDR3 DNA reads TGTGCCACCAGAGGGGGGACTAGCGGTTACAATGAGCAGTTCTTC. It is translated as CATRGGTSGYNEQFF.

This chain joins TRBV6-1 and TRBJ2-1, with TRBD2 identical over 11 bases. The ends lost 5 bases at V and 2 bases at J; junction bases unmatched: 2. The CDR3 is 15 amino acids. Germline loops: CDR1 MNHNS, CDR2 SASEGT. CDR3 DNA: TGTGCCAGCAGTACGACTAGCGGGACCTACAATGAGCAGTTCTTC. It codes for CASSTTSGTYNEQFF.

The DNA for the CDR3 is TGTGCCAGCAGCAAGGGGGACCTAGGAGGCTACACCTTC. Translation: CASSKGDLGGYTF. The chain employs TRBV11-1 and TRBJ1-2, with a tentative D call TRBD1 (6 bases). V shed 5 bases and J shed 8 bases, with 15 bases lying between them. The CDR3 has 13 residues. Germline assignment: CDR1 SGHAT and CDR2 FQDESV (reference sequence).

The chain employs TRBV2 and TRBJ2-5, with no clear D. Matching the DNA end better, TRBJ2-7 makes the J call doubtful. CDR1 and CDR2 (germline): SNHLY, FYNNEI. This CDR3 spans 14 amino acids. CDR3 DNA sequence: TGTGCCAGCAGTGAGCAGGCAGGCTCCTACGAGCAGTACTTC. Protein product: CASSEQAGSYEQYF.

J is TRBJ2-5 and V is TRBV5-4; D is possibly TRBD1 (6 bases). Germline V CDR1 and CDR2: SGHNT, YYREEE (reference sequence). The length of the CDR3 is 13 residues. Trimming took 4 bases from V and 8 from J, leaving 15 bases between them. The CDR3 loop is CASSMTGGRTQYF. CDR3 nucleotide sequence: TGTGCCAGCAGCATGACAGGAGGTAGAACCCAGTACTTC. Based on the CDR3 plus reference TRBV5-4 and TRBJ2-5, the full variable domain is ETGVTQSPTHLIKTRGQQVTLRCSSQSGHNTVSWYQQALGQGPQFIFQYYREEENGRGNFPPRFSGLQFPNYSSELNVNALELDDSALYLCASSMTGGRTQYFGPGTRLLVL.

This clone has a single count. This chain's CDR3 is CATSRARGGPNSNQPQHF. For the CDR3, the DNA is TGTGCCACCAGCAGAGCCCGGGGAGGGCCTAATAGCAATCAGCCCCAGCATTTT. V is TRBV15 and J is TRBJ1-5; D is ambiguous. The ends were cut back, 1 base at V and 0 bases at J, with 16 bases in the middle. This CDR3 comprises 18 residues. Germline V gene data show CDR1 as LNHNV and CDR2 as YYDKDF (reference sequence).

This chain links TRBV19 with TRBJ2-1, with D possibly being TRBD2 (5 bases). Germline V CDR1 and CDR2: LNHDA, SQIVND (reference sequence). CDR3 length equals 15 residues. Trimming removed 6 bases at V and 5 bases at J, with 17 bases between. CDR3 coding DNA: TGTGCCAGTAGACTCGGTTGGCTAGCCCACAATGAGCAGTTCTTC. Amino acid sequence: CASRLGWLAHNEQFF. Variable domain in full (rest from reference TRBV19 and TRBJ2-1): DGGITQSPKYLFRKEGQNVTLSCEQNLNHDAMYWYRQDPGQGLRLIYYSQIVNDFQKGDIAEGYSVSREKKESFPLTVTSAQKNPTAFYLCASRLGWLAHNEQFFGPGTRLTVL.

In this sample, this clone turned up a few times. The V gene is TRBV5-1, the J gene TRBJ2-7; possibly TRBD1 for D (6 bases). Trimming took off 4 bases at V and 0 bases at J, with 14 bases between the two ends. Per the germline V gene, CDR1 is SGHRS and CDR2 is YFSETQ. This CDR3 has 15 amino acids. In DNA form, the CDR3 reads TGCGCCAGCAGCCCCCGAGGGGACAACTCCTACGAGCAGTACTTC. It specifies CASSPRGDNSYEQYF.

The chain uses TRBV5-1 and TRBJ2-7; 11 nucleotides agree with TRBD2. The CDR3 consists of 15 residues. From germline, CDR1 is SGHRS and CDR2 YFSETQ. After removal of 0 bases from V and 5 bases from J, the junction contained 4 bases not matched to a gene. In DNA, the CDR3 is TGCGCCAGCAGCTTGGTCTCTAGCGGGAGGAACGAGCAGTACTTC. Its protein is CASSLVSSGRNEQYF.

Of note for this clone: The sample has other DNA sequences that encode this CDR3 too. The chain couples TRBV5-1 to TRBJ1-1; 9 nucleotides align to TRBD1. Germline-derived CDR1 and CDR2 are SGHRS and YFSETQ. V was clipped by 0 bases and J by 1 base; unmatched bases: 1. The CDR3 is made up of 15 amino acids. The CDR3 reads CASSLVQGANTEAFF. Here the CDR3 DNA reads TGCGCCAGCAGCTTGGTACAGGGGGCGAACACTGAAGCTTTCTTT.

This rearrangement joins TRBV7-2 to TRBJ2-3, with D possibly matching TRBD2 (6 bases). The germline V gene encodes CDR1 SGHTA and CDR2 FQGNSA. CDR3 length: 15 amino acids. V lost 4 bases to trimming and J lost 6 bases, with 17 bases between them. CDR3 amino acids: CASSYIEGTRDTQYF. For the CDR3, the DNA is TGTGCCAGCAGCTATATCGAGGGGACTCGGGATACGCAGTATTTT.

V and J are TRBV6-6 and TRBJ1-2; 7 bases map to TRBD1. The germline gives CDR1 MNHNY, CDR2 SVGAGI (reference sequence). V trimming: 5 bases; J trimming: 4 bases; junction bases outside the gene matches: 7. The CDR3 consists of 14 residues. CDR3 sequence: CASSRVTGPYGYTF. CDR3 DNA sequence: TGTGCCAGCAGTCGAGTGACAGGGCCCTATGGCTACACCTTC.

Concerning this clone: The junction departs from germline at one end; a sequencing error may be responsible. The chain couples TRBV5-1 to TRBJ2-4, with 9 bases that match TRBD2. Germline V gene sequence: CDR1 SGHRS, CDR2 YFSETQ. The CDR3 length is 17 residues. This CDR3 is CASSLSLAGAGGNIQHF. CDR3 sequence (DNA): TGCGCCAGCAGCTTGTCCTTAGCGGGAGCTGGAGGAAACATTCAGCACTTC.

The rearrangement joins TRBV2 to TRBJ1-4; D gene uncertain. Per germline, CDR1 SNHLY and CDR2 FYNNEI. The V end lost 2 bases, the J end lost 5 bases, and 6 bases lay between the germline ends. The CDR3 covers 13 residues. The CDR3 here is CASSELRNEKLFF. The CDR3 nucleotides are TGTGCCAGCAGTGAACTCCGGAATGAAAAACTGTTTTTT.

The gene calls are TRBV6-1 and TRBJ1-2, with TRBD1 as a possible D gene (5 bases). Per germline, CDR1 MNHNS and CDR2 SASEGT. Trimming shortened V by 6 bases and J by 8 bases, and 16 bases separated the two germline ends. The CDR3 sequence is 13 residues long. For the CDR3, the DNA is TGTGCCAGCAGGGGGGGTGTCGAAGAAGGCTACACCTTC. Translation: CASRGGVEEGYTF.

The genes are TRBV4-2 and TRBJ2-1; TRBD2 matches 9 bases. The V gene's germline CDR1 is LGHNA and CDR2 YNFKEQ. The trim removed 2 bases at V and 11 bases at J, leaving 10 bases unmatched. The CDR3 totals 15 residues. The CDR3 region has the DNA TGTGCCAGCAGCCAAAGATCCCTAGCGGGGAGTAAGCAGTTCTTC. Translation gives CASSQRSLAGSKQFF.

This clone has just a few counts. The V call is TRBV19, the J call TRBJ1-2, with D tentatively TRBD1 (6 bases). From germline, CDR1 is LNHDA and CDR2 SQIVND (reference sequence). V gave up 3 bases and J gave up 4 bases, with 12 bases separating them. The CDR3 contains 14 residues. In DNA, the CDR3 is TGTGCCAGTAGTATCTACAGGGATCTCTATGGCTACACCTTC. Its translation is CASSIYRDLYGYTF.

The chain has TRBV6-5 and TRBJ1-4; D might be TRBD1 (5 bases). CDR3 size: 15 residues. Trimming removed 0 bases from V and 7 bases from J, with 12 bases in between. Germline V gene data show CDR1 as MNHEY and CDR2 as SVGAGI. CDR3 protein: CASSYSRQGGEKLFF. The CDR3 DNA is TGTGCCAGCAGTTACTCGAGGCAGGGCGGTGAAAAACTGTTTTTT.

The CDR3 sequence is CASSPAGRANYGYTF. The CDR3 DNA is TGTGCCAGCTCTCCTGCGGGGCGAGCTAACTATGGCTACACCTTC. The rearrangement joins TRBV27 to TRBJ1-2; D may be TRBD1 (5 bases). In germline, CDR1 is MNHEY, CDR2 SMNVEV (reference sequence). This CDR3 spans 15 amino acids. V was clipped by 8 bases and J by 0 bases, with 16 bases between them.

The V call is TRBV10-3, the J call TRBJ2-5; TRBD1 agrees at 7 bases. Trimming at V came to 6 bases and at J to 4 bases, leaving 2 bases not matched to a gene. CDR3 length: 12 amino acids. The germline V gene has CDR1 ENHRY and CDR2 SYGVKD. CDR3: CAISRDRETQYF. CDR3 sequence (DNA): TGTGCCATCAGCCGGGACAGAGAGACCCAGTACTTC.

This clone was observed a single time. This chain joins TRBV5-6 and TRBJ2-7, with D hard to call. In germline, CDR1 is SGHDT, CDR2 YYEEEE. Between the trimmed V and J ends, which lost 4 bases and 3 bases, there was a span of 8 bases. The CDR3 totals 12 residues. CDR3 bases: TGTGCCAGCAGCCTGACGGGCTACGAGCAGTACTTC. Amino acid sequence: CASSLTGYEQYF.